These 16 T cell receptor beta chains originate from one sample sequenced in a study of cytomegalovirus exposure and HLA in healthy donors. Amplification used 60 Vbeta primers and 13 Jbeta primers. TCRdb keeps only in-frame clones here, not all; method: immunoSEQ multiplex PCR. The table has about 190,000 clones, roughly four fifths seen once. Sequenced sample: PBMCs. The receptors were gathered from a woman between 18 and 29 years old in good health and CMV-seropositive.

This chain connects TRBV6-1 to TRBJ2-3; 10 bases match TRBD2. The CDR3 runs to 15 residues. The V gene's germline CDR1 is MNHNS and CDR2 SASEGT. V was clipped by 3 bases and J by 4 bases; unmatched bases: 4. In nucleotides, the CDR3 is TGTGCCAGCAGTGATCGGAGCGGGGGGGCAGATACGCAGTATTTT. It yields the protein CASSDRSGGADTQYF.

The table lists this clone with a count of one. The chain combines TRBV7-3 with TRBJ2-5, with 11 bases fitting TRBD2. Germline V gives CDR1 SGHTA, CDR2 FQGTGA. V lost 1 base, J lost 6 bases, and 4 bases stayed unmatched. The CDR3 sequence is 15 residues long. CDR3 coding DNA: TGTGCCAGCAGCTTAATAGCGGGGGGGACACAGACCCAGTACTTC. Amino acids: CASSLIAGGTQTQYF.

The CDR3 bases are TGTGCCAGCTCACCACAGGGAGGCCGATATCAGCCCCAGCATTTT. Amino acid sequence: CASSPQGGRYQPQHF. V gene TRBV18 combines with J gene TRBJ1-5; D not certain. CDR1 KGHSH and CDR2 LQKENI come from the germline V gene. V lost 1 base to trimming and J lost 5 bases, with 12 bases between them. The CDR3 has 15 amino acids.

V and J are TRBV27 and TRBJ2-7, with 7 bases identical to TRBD1. V dropped 5 bases and J dropped 4; count of bases not matched to a gene: 11. CDR1 is MNHEY and CDR2 is SMNVEV in the germline V gene (reference sequence). The CDR3 is 15 amino acids. The CDR3 spells CASSRGQENPYEQYF. CDR3 nucleotide sequence: TGTGCCAGCAGTCGAGGACAGGAGAACCCATACGAGCAGTACTTC.

CDR3 sequence: CASSLIDRTYEQYF. CDR3 nucleotide sequence: TGTGCCAGCAGCTTAATCGACAGGACCTACGAGCAGTACTTC. The chain recombines TRBV7-9 with TRBJ2-7, with D possibly matching TRBD1 (6 bases). This CDR3 comprises 14 residues. Germline V gene sequence: CDR1 SEHNR, CDR2 FQNEAQ (reference sequence). Trimming took 2 bases from V and 2 from J, leaving 10 bases between them.

The CDR3 sequence: CTSSQGRLADLPPNTGELFF. The CDR3 DNA reads TGCACCAGCAGCCAAGGTCGGCTAGCGGACCTCCCCCCGAACACCGGGGAGCTGTTTTTT. V and J are TRBV1 and TRBJ2-2; the table's TRBD2 call for D was not verified on the DNA. TRBV1 is given as a pseudogene. The CDR3 sequence is 20 residues long.

This clone has more than one count but fewer than ten. The chain employs TRBV28 and TRBJ2-7; TRBD1 matches 8 bases. CDR1 MDHEN and CDR2 SYDVKM come from the germline V gene. The junction had 17 bases not matched to a gene; V was cut back by 3 bases and J by 1 base. CDR3 size: 19 residues. CDR3 DNA sequence: TGTGCCAGCAGTTTTTTACCCGGGACAGGAGGGTTGGGGTCCTACGAGCAGTACTTC. The encoded protein is CASSFLPGTGGLGSYEQYF.

The V gene is TRBV7-6, the J gene TRBJ2-1; D is perhaps TRBD2 (5 bases). V gave up 4 bases and J gave up 7 bases, with 14 bases separating them. There are 14 residues in the CDR3. Germline CDR1 reads SGHVS; CDR2 reads FNYEAQ. The CDR3 loop is CASSSRTGKNEQFF. The CDR3 nucleotides are TGTGCCAGCAGCTCGCGGACGGGAAAAAATGAGCAGTTCTTC.

This clone was counted between two and nine times. The chain is built from TRBV28 and TRBJ1-1, with a possible D match to TRBD1 (6 bases). The CDR3 is 14 residues long. Germline values: CDR1 MDHEN, CDR2 SYDVKM. V gave up 1 base and J gave up 3 bases, with 9 bases separating them. The CDR3 reads CASSLSDRYTEAFF. In DNA form, the CDR3 reads TGTGCCAGCAGTTTATCGGACAGATACACTGAAGCTTTCTTT.

This chain connects TRBV7-2 to TRBJ2-5; 10 bases are shared with TRBD2. The CDR3 is 16 residues long. The germline gives CDR1 SGHTA, CDR2 FQGNSA. The junction had 6 bases not matched to a gene; V was cut back by 2 bases and J by 3 bases. For the CDR3, the DNA is TGTGCCAGCAGCTTATACCTAGCGGGGGAGAAAGAGACCCAGTACTTC. Protein sequence: CASSLYLAGEKETQYF.

The J gene is TRBJ2-2, the V gene TRBV5-1; 14 bases line up with TRBD2. This CDR3 has 16 amino acids. With 4 bases clipped from V and 5 bases from J, the junction kept 4 bases outside the gene matches. Germline loops: CDR1 SGHRS, CDR2 YFSETQ. The DNA for the CDR3 is TGCGCCAGCAGCAAGACTAGCGGGGGGGGGACCGGGGAGCTGTTTTTT. Translation gives CASSKTSGGGTGELFF.

Concerning this clone: One end of the junction does not line up with germline, which may come from a read error. V and J are TRBV10-3 and TRBJ2-1; 9 positions match TRBD1. Looked up from germline, CDR1 is ENHRY and CDR2 is SYGVKD. The CDR3 is 16 amino acids. The CDR3 nucleotides read TGTGCCATCAGTGAGACCGACCGGACAGGGGCCAATGACCAGTTCTTC. Its protein product is CAISETDRTGANDQFF.

The chain is built from TRBV5-1 and TRBJ1-1; 9 bases fit TRBD1. Germline trimming cut 7 bases from V and 1 base from J; bases unmatched to any gene: 11. This CDR3 has 16 residues. In germline, CDR1 is SGHRS, CDR2 YFSETQ. The CDR3 region is CASDLTPGQGNTEAFF. CDR3 coding DNA: TGCGCCAGCGACCTAACTCCGGGACAGGGGAACACTGAAGCTTTCTTT.

This clone has a handful of counts. This chain uses TRBV5-5 with TRBJ2-7, with a weak D call TRBD2 (7 bases). The germline V gene has CDR1 SGHKS and CDR2 YYEKEE (reference sequence). V shed 4 bases and J shed 2 bases, with 13 bases lying between them. The CDR3 has 14 amino acids. The CDR3 sequence: CASSKGGTPYEQYF. CDR3 in DNA: TGTGCCAGCAGCAAGGGGGGGACTCCCTACGAGCAGTACTTC.

The gene calls are TRBV2 and TRBJ1-2; 7 bases align to TRBD1. The germline gives CDR1 SNHLY, CDR2 FYNNEI. The CDR3 totals 16 residues. J lost 5 bases, V lost 4 bases, and 13 bases had no gene match. The CDR3, as DNA: TGTGCCAGCAGTGCACAAGGGGGCGCTGGGGGATATGGCTACACCTTC. This encodes CASSAQGGAGGYGYTF.

In nucleotides, the CDR3 is TGCGCCAGCAGCTTGTCGGCAGGAGGGATAGGGGGCTACACCTTC. Amino acids: CASSLSAGGIGGYTF. The rearrangement uses TRBV5-1 and TRBJ1-2; D is ambiguous. The germline gives CDR1 SGHRS, CDR2 YFSETQ. CDR3 length: 15 amino acids. Trimming cost V 1 base and J 8 bases, with 18 bases left between them.